This T cell receptor (beta chain) came from a study of radiotherapy plus CTLA-4 blockade in lung cancer. Points on this clone: Its antigen is undetermined.

Focal radiation and CTLA-4 blockade (ipilimumab) were tested in chemo-refractory metastatic non-small-cell lung cancer patients. Whole-study findings and limits: Reports state that early shifts in blood T cell clones, with interferon-beta, best predicted response.

The assay was immunoSEQ multiplex PCR, and TCRdb's table has in-frame clones only and misses some. Among 81,000 or so clones listed, more than 75% were seen once. From germline, CDR1 is DFQATT and CDR2 SNEGSKA (reference sequence). The CDR3 sequence is 11 residues long. Trimming took off 3 bases at V and 8 bases at J, with 10 bases between the two ends. The gene calls are TRBV20-1 and TRBJ1-2; D gene uncertain. The receptor was isolated from a human donor with non-small cell lung cancer who had stable disease on radiotherapy plus ipilimumab. The source material was peripheral blood, sampled from a patient treated with radiotherapy plus ipilimumab. For the CDR3, the DNA is TGCAGTGCTAGTTTGGTGTGGGGCTACACCTTC. This encodes CSASLVWGYTF.